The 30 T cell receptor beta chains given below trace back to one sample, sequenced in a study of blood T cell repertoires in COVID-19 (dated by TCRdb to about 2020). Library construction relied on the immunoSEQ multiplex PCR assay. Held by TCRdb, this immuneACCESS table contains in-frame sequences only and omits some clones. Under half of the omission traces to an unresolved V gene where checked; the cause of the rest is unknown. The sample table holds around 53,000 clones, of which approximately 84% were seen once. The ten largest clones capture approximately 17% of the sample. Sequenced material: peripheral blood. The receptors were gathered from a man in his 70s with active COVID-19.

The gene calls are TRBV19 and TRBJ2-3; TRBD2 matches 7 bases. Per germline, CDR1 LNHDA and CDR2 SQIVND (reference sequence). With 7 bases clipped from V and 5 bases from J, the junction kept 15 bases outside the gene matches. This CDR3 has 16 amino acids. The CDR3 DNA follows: TGTGCCAGTACCGACGGGGGGAGGGCCGAGGGAGATACGCAGTATTTT. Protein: CASTDGGRAEGDTQYF.

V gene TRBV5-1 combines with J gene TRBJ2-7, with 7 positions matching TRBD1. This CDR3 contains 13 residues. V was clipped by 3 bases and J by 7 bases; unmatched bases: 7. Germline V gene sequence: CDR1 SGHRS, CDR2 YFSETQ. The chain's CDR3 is CASSSQGVGEQYF. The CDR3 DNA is TGCGCCAGCAGCTCCCAGGGGGTAGGTGAGCAGTACTTC.

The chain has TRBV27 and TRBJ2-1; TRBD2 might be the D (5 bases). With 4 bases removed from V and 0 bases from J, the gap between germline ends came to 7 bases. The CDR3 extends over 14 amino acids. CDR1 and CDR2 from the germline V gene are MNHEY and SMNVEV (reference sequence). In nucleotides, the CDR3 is TGTGCCAGCAGTTGGGGAGACTCCTACAATGAGCAGTTCTTC. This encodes CASSWGDSYNEQFF.

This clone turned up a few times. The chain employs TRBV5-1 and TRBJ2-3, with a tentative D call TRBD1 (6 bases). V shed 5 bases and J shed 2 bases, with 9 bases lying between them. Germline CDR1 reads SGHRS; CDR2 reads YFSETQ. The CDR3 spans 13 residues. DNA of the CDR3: TGCGCCAGCAGTCCAGGGGTCACAGATACGCAGTATTTT. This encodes CASSPGVTDTQYF.

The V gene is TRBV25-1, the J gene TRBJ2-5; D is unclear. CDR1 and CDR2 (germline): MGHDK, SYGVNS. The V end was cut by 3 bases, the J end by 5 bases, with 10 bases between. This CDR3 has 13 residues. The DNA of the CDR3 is TGTGCCAGCAGTGACAGCCTGAGGGAGACCCAGTACTTC. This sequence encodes CASSDSLRETQYF.

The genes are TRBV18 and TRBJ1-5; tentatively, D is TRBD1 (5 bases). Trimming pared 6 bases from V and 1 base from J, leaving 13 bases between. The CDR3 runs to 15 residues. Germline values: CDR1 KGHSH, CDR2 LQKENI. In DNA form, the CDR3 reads TGTGCCAGCTCCCAACGACAGTCGAGCAATCAGCCCCAGCATTTT. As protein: CASSQRQSSNQPQHF.

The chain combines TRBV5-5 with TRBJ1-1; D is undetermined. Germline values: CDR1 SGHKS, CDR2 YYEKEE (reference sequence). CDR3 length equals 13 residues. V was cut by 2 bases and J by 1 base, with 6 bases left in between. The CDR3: CASSFSGNTEAFF. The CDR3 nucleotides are TGTGCCAGCAGCTTCTCAGGGAACACTGAAGCTTTCTTT.

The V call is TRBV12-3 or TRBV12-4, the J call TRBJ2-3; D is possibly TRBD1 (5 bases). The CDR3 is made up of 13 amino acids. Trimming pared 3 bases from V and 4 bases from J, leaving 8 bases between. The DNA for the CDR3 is TGTGCCAGCAGTTTCTCAGGGCCAGATACGCAGTATTTT. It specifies CASSFSGPDTQYF.

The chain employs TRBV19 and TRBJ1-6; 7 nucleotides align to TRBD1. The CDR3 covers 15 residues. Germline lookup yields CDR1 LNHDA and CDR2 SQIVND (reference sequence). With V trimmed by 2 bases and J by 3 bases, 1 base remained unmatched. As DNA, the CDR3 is TGTGCCAGTAGTATACAGGGGGACTATAATTCACCCCTCCACTTT. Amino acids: CASSIQGDYNSPLHF. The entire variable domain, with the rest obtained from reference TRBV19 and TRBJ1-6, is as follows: DGGITQSPKYLFRKEGQNVTLSCEQNLNHDAMYWYRQDPGQGLRLIYYSQIVNDFQKGDIAEGYSVSREKKESFPLTVTSAQKNPTAFYLCASSIQGDYNSPLHFGNGTRLTVT.

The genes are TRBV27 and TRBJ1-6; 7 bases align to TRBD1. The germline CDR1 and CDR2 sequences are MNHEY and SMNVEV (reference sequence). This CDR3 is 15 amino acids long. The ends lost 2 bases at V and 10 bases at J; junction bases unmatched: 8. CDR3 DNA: TGTGCCAGCAGTTTAACGACAGGGACGGGGTCACCCCTCCACTTT. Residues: CASSLTTGTGSPLHF.

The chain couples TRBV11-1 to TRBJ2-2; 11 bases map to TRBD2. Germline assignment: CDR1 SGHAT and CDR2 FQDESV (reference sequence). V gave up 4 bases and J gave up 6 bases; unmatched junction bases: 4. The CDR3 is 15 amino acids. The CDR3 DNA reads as TGTGCCAGCAGCTCGACTAGCGGGACTGCCGGGGAGCTGTTTTTT. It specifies CASSSTSGTAGELFF. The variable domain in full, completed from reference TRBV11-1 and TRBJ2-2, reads EAEVAQSPRYKITEKSQAVAFWCDPISGHATLYWYRQILGQGPELLVQFQDESVVDDSQLPKDRFSAERLKGVDSTLKIQPAELGDSAMYLCASSSTSGTAGELFFGEGSRLTVL.

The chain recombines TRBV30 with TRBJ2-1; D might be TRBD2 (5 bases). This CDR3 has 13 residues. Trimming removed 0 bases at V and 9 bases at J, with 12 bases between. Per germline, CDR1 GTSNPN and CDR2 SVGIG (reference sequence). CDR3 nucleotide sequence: TGTGCCTGGAGTGTCTACGGCGAGGGTGAGCAGTTCTTC. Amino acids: CAWSVYGEGEQFF.

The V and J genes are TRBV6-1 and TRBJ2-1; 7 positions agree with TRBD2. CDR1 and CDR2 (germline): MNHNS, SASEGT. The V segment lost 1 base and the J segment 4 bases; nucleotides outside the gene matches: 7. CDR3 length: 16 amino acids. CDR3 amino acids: CASSEGGRAGYNEQFF. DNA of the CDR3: TGTGCCAGCAGTGAAGGAGGGAGGGCCGGATACAATGAGCAGTTCTTC.

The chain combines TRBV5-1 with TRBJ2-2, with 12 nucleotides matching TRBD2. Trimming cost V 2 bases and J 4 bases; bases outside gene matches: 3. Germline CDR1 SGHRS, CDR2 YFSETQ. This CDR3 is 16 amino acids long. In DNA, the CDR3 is TGCGCCAGCAGCTTCCTAGCGGGAGGGGGCACCGGGGAGCTGTTTTTT. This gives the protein CASSFLAGGGTGELFF.

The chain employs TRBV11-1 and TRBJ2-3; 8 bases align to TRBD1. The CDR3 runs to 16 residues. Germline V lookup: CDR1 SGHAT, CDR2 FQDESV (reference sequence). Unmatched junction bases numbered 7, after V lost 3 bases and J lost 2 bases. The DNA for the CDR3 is TGTGCCAGCAGCTTTACTTCGGACAGGGTCACAGATACGCAGTATTTT. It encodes CASSFTSDRVTDTQYF.

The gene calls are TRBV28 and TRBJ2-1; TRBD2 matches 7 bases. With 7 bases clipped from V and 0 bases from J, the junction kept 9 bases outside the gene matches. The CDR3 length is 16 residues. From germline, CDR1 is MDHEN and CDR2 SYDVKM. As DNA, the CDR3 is TGTGCCAGCACGCCGGGAGGACTCGTCTCCTACAATGAGCAGTTCTTC. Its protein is CASTPGGLVSYNEQFF.

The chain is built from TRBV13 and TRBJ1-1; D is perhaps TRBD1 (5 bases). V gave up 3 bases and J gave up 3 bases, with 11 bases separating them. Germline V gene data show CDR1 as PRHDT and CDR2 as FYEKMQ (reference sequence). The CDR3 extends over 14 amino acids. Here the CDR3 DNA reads TGTGCCAGCAGCTTTAATCAGGGTTACACTGAAGCTTTCTTT. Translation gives CASSFNQGYTEAFF. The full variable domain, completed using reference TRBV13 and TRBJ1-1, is AAGVIQSPRHLIKEKRETATLKCYPIPRHDTVYWYQQGPGQDPQFLISFYEKMQSDKGSIPDRFSAQQFSDYHSELNMSSLELGDSALYFCASSFNQGYTEAFFGQGTRLTVV.

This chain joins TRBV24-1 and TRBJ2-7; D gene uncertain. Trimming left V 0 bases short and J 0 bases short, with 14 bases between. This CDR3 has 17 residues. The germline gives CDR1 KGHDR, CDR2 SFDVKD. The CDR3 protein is CATSDLVFSTGSYEQYF. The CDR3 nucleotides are TGTGCCACCAGTGATTTGGTTTTCTCGACGGGCTCCTACGAGCAGTACTTC.

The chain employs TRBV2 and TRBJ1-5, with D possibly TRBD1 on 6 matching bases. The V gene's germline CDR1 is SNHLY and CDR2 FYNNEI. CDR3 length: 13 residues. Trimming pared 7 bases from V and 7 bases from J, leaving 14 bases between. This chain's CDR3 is CASTKGEGQPQHF. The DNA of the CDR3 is TGTGCCAGCACCAAGGGGGAAGGGCAGCCCCAGCATTTT.

CDR3 sequence reads: CASSVTSGRAGTQYF. The CDR3 bases are TGTGCCAGTAGTGTCACTAGCGGGAGGGCCGGTACGCAGTATTTT. The V gene is TRBV19, the J gene TRBJ2-3, with 13 bases fitting TRBD2. The CDR3 loop spans 15 amino acids. V gave up 5 bases and J gave up 8 bases; unmatched junction bases: 7. Germline assignment: CDR1 LNHDA and CDR2 SQIVND (reference sequence). Full variable domain (outside the CDR3, taken from reference TRBV19 and TRBJ2-3): DGGITQSPKYLFRKEGQNVTLSCEQNLNHDAMYWYRQDPGQGLRLIYYSQIVNDFQKGDIAEGYSVSREKKESFPLTVTSAQKNPTAFYLCASSVTSGRAGTQYFGPGTRLTVL.

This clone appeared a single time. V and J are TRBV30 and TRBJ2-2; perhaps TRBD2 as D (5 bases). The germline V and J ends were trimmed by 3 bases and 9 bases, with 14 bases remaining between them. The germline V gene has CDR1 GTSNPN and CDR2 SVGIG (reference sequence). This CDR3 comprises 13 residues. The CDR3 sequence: CAWSVNRGWELFF. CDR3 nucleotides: TGTGCCTGGAGCGTCAATCGGGGTTGGGAGCTGTTTTTT. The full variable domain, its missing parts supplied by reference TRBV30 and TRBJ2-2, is SQTIHQWPATLVQPVGSPLSLECTVEGTSNPNLYWYRQAAGRGLQLLFYSVGIGQISSEVPQNLSASRPQDRQFILSSKKLLLSDSGFYLCAWSVNRGWELFFGEGSRLTVL.

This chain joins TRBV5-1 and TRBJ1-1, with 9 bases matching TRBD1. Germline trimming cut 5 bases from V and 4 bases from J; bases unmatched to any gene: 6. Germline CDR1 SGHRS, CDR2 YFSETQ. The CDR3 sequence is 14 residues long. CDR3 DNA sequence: TGCGCCAGCAGACAAACAGGGGGCCTCACTGAAGCTTTCTTT. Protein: CASRQTGGLTEAFF.

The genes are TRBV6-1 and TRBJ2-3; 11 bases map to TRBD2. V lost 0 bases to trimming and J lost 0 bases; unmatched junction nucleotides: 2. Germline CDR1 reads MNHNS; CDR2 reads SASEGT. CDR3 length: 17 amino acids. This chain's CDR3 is CASSEAGLAVSTDTQYF. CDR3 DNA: TGTGCCAGCAGTGAAGCGGGACTAGCGGTGAGCACAGATACGCAGTATTTT.

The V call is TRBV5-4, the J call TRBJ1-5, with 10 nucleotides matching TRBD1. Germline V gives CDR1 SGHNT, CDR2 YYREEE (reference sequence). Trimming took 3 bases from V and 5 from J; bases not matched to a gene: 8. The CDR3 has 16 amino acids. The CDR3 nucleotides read TGTGCCAGCAGCTCAATTGGACAGGGGGGGGATCAGCCCCAGCATTTT. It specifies CASSSIGQGGDQPQHF.

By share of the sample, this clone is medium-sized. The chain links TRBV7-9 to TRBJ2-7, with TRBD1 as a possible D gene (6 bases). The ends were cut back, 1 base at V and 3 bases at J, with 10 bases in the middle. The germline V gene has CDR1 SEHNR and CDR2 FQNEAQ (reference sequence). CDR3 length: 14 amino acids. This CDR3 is CASSLGQVYYEQYF. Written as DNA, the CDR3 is TGTGCCAGCAGCTTAGGACAGGTTTACTACGAGCAGTACTTC.

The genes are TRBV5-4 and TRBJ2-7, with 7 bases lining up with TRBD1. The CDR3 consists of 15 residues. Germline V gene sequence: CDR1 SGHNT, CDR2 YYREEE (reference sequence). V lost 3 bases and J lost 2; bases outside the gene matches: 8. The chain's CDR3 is CASSSQGRTTYEQYF. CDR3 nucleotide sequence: TGTGCCAGCAGCTCACAGGGGAGAACGACCTACGAGCAGTACTTC.

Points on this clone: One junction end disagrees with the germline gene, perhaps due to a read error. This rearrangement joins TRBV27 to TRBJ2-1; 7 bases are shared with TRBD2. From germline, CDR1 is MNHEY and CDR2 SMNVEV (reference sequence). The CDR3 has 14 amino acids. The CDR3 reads CASRVDSWGRELFF. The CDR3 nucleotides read TGTGCCAGCAGGGTAGACAGCTGGGGGAGGGAGCTGTTCTTC.

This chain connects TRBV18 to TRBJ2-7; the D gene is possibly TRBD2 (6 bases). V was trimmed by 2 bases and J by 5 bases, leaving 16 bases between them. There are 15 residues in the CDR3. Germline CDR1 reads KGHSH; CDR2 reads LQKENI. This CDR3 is CASSPITSSPDEQYF. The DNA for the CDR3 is TGTGCCAGCTCACCAATTACTAGCTCCCCGGACGAGCAGTACTTC.

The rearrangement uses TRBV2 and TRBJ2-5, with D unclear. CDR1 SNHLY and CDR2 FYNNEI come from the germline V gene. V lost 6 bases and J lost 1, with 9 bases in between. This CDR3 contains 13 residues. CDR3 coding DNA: TGTGCCAGCAGCCGAGGAGCCCAAGAGACCCAGTACTTC. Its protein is CASSRGAQETQYF.

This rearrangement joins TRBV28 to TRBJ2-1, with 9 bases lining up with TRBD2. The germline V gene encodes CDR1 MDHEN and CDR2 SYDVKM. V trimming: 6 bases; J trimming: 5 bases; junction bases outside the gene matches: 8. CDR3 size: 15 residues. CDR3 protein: CASREGGGRDNEQFF. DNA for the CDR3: TGTGCCAGCAGGGAGGGTGGCGGGAGGGACAATGAGCAGTTCTTC. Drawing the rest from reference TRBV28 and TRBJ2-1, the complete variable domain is DVKVTQSSRYLVKRTGEKVFLECVQDMDHENMFWYRQDPGLGLRLIYFSYDVKMKEKGDIPEGYSVSREKKERFSLILESASTNQTSMYLCASREGGGRDNEQFFGPGTRLTVL.